The TCR beta chain described here comes from a study of CD8 T cells in ankylosing spondylitis. General study findings and limits: Within ankylosing spondylitis blood, a TCR beta motif made up of eight or nine highly homologous variants appeared to be characteristic. Certain motif variants had earlier appeared in reactive arthritis synovial fluid and blood.

5'-RACE, quantitative and with molecular barcodes, yielded the TCR beta libraries. TCRdb re-analysed the 5' RACE reads in MiXCR, keeping a single row per CDR3 protein. This sample yields 130,000 or so distinct CDR3 sequences, of which roughly 11% are seen a single time; about 4% belongs to the top ten. The CDR3 consists of 15 residues. The V gene lost 3 bases and the J gene lost 4 bases, with 10 bases spanning the gap. This clonotype was observed many times. Antigen specificity is unknown. V and J are TRBV12-3 or TRBV12-4 and TRBJ2-6; no clear D gene. The clonotype comes from a female donor with ankylosing spondylitis or in good health (not recorded which). The sample was blood, either unsorted or a sorted T cell fraction (not recorded which). CDR3 sequence (DNA): TGTGCCAGCAGTTTTTGGGCTCGCGGGGCCAACGTCCTGACTTTC. This encodes CASSFWARGANVLTF.